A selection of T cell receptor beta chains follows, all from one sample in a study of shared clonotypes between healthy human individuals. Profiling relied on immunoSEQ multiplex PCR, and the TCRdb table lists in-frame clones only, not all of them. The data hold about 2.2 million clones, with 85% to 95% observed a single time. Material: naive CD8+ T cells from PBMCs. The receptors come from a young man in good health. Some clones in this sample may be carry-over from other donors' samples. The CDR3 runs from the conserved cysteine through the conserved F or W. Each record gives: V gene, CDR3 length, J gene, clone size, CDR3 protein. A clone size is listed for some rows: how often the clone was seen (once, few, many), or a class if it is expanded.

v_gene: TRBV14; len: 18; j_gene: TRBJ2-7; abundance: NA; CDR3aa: CASSQAPYLGLADYEQYF
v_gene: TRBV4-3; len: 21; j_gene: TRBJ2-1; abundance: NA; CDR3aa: CASSQDSGQSSGFFSYNEQFF
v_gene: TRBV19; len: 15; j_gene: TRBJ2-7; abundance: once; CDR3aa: CASSLRLAGVYEQYF
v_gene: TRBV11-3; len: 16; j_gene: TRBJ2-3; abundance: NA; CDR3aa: CASSQLGEGRRDTQYF
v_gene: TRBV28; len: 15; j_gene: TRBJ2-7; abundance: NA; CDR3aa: CASSPGRESPYEQYF
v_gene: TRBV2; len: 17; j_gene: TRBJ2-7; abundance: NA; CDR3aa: CASIYSGLAGVSYEQYF
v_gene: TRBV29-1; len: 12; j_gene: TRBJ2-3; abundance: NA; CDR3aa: CSVVDSSNTQYF
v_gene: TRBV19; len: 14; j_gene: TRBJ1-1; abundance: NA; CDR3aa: CASSERTGRTEAFF
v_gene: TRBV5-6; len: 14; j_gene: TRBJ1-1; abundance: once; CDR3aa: CASSFYRGVTEAFF
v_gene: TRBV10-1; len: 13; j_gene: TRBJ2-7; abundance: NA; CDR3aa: CASSEAAGSEQYF
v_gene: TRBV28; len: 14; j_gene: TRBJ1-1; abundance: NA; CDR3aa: CATKLRGRNTEAFF
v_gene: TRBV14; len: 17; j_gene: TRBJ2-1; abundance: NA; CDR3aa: CASSQIWTRLGGDEQFF
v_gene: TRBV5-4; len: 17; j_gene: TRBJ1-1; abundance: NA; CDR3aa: CASSWGTGGYKNTEAFF
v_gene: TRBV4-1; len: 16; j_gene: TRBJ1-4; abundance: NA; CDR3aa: CASSQEITRFNEKLFF
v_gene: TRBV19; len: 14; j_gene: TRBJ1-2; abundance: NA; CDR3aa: CASSIYHGANGYTF
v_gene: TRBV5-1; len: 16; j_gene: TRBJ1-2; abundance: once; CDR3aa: CASSLHPGSGGGGYTF
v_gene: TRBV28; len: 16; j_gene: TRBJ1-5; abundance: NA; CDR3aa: CASSNRAPVSNQPQHF
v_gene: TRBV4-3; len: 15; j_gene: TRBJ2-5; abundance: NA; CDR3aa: CASSQDLWGGETQYF
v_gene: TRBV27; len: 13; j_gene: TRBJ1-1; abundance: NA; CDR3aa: CASRGRVNTEAFF
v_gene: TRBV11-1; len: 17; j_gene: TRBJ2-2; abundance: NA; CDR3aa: CASSLGLAGGYGGELFF
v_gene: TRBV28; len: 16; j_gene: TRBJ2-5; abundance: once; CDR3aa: CASSSAFTVDQETQYF
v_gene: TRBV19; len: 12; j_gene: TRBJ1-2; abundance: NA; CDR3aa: CASEGGVHGYTF
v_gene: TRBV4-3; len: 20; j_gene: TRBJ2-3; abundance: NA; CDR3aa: CASSQDLISGRAGFSDTQYF
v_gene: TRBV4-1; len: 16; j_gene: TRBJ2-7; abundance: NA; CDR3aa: CASSQDGGGSSYEQYF